This entry lists 3 T cell receptor beta chains sequenced from one sample in a study of shared clonotypes between healthy human individuals. TCRdb keeps only in-frame clones here, not all; method: immunoSEQ multiplex PCR. In the table there are around 1 million clones, 76% of which are singletons. Source material: memory CD4+ T cells sorted from blood. The subset is: CD45RA-negative fraction. These receptors all stem from a man in his late teens or twenties in good health.

The CDR3 nucleotides read TGCGCCAGCAGCTTGTCTAGCGGCTACACAGATACGCAGTATTTT. This translates into CASSLSSGYTDTQYF. The V gene is TRBV5-1, the J gene TRBJ2-3, with 7 positions matching TRBD2. CDR3 length: 15 residues. Trimming removed 1 base from V and 2 bases from J; junction bases left unmatched: 4. The germline V gene encodes CDR1 SGHRS and CDR2 YFSETQ.

This sequence joins TRBV27 and TRBJ2-1; 11 bases map to TRBD2. The CDR3 length is 16 residues. V was pared by 5 bases and J by 4 bases, with 7 bases of the junction left unmatched. The germline V gene encodes CDR1 MNHEY and CDR2 SMNVEV (reference sequence). This CDR3 is CASSTLRLAGYNEQFF. The CDR3 DNA reads as TGTGCCAGCAGTACACTCAGACTAGCGGGATACAATGAGCAGTTCTTC.

The chain combines TRBV5-6 with TRBJ2-7; perhaps TRBD2 as D (6 bases). This CDR3 comprises 14 residues. The germline V gene encodes CDR1 SGHDT and CDR2 YYEEEE. Deletions cut 4 bases from V and 0 bases from J, with 11 bases between. CDR3 protein: CASSLGTRSYEQYF. Here the CDR3 DNA reads TGTGCCAGCAGCCTAGGGACTCGCTCCTACGAGCAGTACTTC.